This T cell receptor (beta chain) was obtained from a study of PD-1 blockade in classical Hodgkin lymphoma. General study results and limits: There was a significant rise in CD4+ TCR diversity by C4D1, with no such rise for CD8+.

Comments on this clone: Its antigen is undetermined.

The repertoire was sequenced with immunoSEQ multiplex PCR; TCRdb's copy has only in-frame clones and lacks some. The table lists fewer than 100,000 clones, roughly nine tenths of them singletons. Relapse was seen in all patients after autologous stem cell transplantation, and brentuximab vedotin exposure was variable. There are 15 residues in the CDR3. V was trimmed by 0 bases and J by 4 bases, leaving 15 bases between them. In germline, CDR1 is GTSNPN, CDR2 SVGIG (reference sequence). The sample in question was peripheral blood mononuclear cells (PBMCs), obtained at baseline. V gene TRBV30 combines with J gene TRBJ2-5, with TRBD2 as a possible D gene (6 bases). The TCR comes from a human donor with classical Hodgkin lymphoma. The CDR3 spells CAWSVSGSWLETQYF. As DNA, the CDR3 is TGTGCCTGGAGTGTGTCCGGGAGCTGGTTAGAGACCCAGTACTTC.